This T cell receptor (beta chain) was captured in a study of technical replicates of blood from several donors. This table comes from immunoSEQ multiplex PCR, and its TCRdb copy is limited to in-frame clones, with some not included. The profile covers just over 95,000 clones, with almost 96% appearing a single time and roughly 0.2% taken by the ten largest. Trimming removed 5 bases at V and 1 base at J, with 9 bases between. Germline V lookup: CDR1 GTSNPN, CDR2 SVGIG (reference sequence). There are 14 residues in the CDR3. The receptor's source is a human donor in good health. The sequencing sample was made of T cells isolated from PBMCs. The rearrangement joins TRBV30 to TRBJ1-6, with D perhaps matching TRBD1 (6 bases). CDR3 nucleotides: TGTGCCTGGTCAGGGGATTCCTATAATTCACCCCTCCACTTT. Its protein is CAWSGDSYNSPLHF.